This T cell receptor beta chain stems from a study of Ad26.COV2.S vaccination and SARS-CoV-2 variants. Overall study context: The trial was COV1001 and the donor's arm was Ad26.COV2.S. Study conclusions and caveats: Estimates derived from TCR breadth and depth analyses may have underestimated total T cell responses.

Indicated treatment: some 20 received Ad26.COV2.S at low or high dose, single or two shots; 5 received placebo; per-sample allocation not given. Day 63 following the first vaccine or placebo injection was when the samples were taken. TCRdb's table, derived via immunoSEQ multiplex PCR, lists solely in-frame clones and lacks some. The sample carries 300,000 to 400,000 clones, 80% to 90% recorded once. The V gene's germline CDR1 is SGHTA and CDR2 FQGNSA. CDR3 length: 15 amino acids. The V and J ends lost 5 bases and 2 bases, in that order; junction bases with no gene match: 2. This clone was observed a few times. What it binds is unknown.

Specimen: peripheral blood, collected in a trial of Ad26.COV2.S vaccine versus placebo. The J gene is TRBJ2-2, the V gene TRBV7-2; TRBD1 matches 10 bases. This receptor was identified in a person aged 18 to 65 who received the Ad26.COV2.S COVID-19 vaccine or a placebo. CDR3 region: CASSRDRGNTGELFF. The CDR3 DNA sequence: TGTGCCAGCAGCCGGGACAGGGGTAACACCGGGGAGCTGTTTTTT.